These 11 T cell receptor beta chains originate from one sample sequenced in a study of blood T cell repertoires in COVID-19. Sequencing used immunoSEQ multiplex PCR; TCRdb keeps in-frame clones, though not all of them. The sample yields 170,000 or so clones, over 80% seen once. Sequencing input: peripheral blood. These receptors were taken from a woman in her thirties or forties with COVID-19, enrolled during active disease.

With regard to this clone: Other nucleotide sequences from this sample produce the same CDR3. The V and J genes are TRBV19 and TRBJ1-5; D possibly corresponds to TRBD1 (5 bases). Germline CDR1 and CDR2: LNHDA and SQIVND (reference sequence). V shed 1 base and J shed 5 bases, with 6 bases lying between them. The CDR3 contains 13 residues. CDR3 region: CASSIGRDQPQHF. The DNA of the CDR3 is TGTGCCAGTAGTATAGGCAGGGATCAGCCCCAGCATTTT.

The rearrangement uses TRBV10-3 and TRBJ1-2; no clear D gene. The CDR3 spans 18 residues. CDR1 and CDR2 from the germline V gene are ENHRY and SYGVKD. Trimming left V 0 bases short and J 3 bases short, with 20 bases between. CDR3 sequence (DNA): TGTGCCATCAGTGAGTCGGATCGGCGGCCCAGAGTATACTATGGCTACACCTTC. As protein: CAISESDRRPRVYYGYTF.

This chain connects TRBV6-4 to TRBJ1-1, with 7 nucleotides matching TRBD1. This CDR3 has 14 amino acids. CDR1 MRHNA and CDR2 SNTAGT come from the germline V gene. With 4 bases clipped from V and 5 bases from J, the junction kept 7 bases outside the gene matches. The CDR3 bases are TGTGCCAGCAGTGTGTCACAGGGGTGGACTGAAGCTTTCTTT. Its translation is CASSVSQGWTEAFF.

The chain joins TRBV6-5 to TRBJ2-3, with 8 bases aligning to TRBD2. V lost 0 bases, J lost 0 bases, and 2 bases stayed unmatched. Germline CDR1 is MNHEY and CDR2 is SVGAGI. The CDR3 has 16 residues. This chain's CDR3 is CASSYSASGSTDTQYF. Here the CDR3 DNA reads TGTGCCAGCAGTTACTCGGCTAGCGGGAGCACAGATACGCAGTATTTT.

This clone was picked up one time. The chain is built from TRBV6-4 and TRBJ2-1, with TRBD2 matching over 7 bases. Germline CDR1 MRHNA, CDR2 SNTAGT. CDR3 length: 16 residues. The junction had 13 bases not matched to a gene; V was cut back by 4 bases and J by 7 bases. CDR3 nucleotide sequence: TGTGCCAGCAGTGGGATGGCGGGAGCAGATTATAATGAGCAGTTCTTC. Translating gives CASSGMAGADYNEQFF.

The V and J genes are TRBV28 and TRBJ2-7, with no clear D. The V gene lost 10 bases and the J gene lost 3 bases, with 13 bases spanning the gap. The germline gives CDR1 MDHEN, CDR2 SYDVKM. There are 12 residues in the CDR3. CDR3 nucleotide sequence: TGTGCCACCACAGCCCACTTCTACGAGCAGTACTTC. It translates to CATTAHFYEQYF.

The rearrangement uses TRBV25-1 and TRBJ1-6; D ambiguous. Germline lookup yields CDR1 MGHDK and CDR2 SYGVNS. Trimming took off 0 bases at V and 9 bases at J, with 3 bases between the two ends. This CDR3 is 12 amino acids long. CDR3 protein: CASSEYGSPLHF. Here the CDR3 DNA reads TGTGCCAGCAGTGAATACGGTTCACCCCTCCACTTT.

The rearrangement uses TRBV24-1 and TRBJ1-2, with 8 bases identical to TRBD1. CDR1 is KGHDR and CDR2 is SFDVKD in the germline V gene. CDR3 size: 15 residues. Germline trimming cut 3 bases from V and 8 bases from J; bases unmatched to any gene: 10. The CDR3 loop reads CATSDPTQGAVGYTF. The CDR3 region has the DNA TGTGCCACCAGTGATCCCACTCAGGGGGCAGTCGGCTACACCTTC.

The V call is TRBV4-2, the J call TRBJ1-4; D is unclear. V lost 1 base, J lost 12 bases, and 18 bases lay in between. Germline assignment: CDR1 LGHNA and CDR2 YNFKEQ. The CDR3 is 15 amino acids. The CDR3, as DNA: TGTGCCAGCAGCCAAGTGGGGAGCGGCGGCGGGGAACTGTTTTTT. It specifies CASSQVGSGGGELFF.

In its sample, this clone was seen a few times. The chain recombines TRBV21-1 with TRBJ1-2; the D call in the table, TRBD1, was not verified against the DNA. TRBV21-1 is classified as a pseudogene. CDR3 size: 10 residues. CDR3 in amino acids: CASGHYGYTF. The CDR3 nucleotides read TGTGCCAGCGGCCATTATGGCTACACCTTC.

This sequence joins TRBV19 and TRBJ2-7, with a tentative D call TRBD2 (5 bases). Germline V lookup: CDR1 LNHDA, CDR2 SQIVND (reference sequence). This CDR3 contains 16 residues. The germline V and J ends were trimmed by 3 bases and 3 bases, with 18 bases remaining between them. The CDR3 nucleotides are TGTGCCAGTAGTATGAGGGCCATTGGTGTGAGCTACGAGCAGTACTTC. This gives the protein CASSMRAIGVSYEQYF.